The entry that follows covers one T cell receptor beta chain sequence. The sample comes from a study of beta chain features in type 1 diabetes. V lost 1 base, J lost 0 bases, and 10 bases lay in between. Germline V gene lookup returns CDR1 MGHRA and CDR2 YSYEKL. The CDR3 runs to 16 residues. Sequencing targeted expressed TCRB transcripts, as all isolated RNA had been reverse transcribed. TCRdb's table, derived via immunoSEQ multiplex PCR, lists solely in-frame clones and lacks some. The sample holds 970,000 or so clones; roughly a sixth are singletons and the top ten take about 0.02%. The clonotype comes from a young woman in good health. The material sequenced was naive CD4+ T cells from blood. The chain recombines TRBV4-1 with TRBJ2-1; D call uncertain. CDR3 protein: CASSQASYGSYNEQFF. CDR3 nucleotide sequence: TGCGCCAGCAGCCAAGCCAGCTATGGCTCCTACAATGAGCAGTTCTTC.